What follows are 26 T cell receptor beta chains derived from one specimen sequenced in a study of identical twins. TCRdb processed the 5' RACE reads anew with MiXCR; each CDR3 protein has one entry. The table records some 250,000 distinct CDR3 sequences, roughly an eighth of them present only once. These data were also filed under a second study, of yellow fever vaccine responses in identical twins.

Specimen: memory (CD45RO+) T cells sorted from blood. These receptors all stem from a woman younger than 30 in good health.

This clonotype was seen at least ten times. This chain joins TRBV7-2 and TRBJ2-2; 11 bases fit TRBD2. CDR1 and CDR2 (germline): SGHTA, FQGNSA. CDR3 length: 17 amino acids. V dropped 3 bases and J dropped 3; count of bases not matched to a gene: 6. The CDR3 DNA is TGTGCCAGCAGCTTTAGCGGGGGGGCATCGGACACCGGGGAGCTGTTTTTT. Translation: CASSFSGGASDTGELFF.

The chain has TRBV30 and TRBJ2-7; possible D gene TRBD2, 5 bases. The CDR3 sequence is 13 residues long. The ends were cut back, 0 bases at V and 5 bases at J, with 11 bases in the middle. The germline V gene has CDR1 GTSNPN and CDR2 SVGIG (reference sequence). CDR3 residues: CAWSVGGSDEQYF. The CDR3 DNA reads as TGTGCCTGGAGTGTCGGAGGTTCCGACGAGCAGTACTTC.

The chain joins TRBV28 to TRBJ2-6, with D possibly being TRBD2 (6 bases). Germline-derived CDR1 and CDR2 are MDHEN and SYDVKM. Trimming cost V 3 bases and J 4 bases, with 10 bases left between them. CDR3 size: 15 residues. CDR3 bases: TGTGCCAGCAGTTTCGGAGGGGACGGGGCCAACGTCCTGACTTTC. It yields the protein CASSFGGDGANVLTF.

This clonotype was recorded at least ten times. The V and J genes are TRBV7-8 and TRBJ2-7; tentative D call: TRBD1 (6 bases). V lost 3 bases and J 0 bases, leaving 15 bases between the germline ends. The CDR3 runs to 16 residues. The V gene's germline CDR1 is SGHVS and CDR2 FQNEAQ. This CDR3 is CASSFLSGQNSYEQYF. CDR3 in DNA: TGTGCCAGCAGCTTTCTTTCAGGACAGAACTCCTACGAGCAGTACTTC.

The chain links TRBV2 to TRBJ1-1, with a possible D match to TRBD1 (6 bases). This CDR3 contains 14 residues. Trimming removed 2 bases at V and 3 bases at J, with 10 bases between. Germline V lookup: CDR1 SNHLY, CDR2 FYNNEI. DNA for the CDR3: TGTGCCAGCAGTGAATCAGGGGTGTACACTGAAGCTTTCTTT. This translates into CASSESGVYTEAFF.

This clonotype has more than one count but fewer than ten. The gene calls are TRBV11-2 and TRBJ2-1, with D unresolved. Germline V lookup: CDR1 SGHAT, CDR2 FQNNGV. V was clipped by 4 bases and J by 1 base, with 17 bases between them. CDR3 size: 17 residues. CDR3 in amino acids: CASSSVLLLSSYNEQFF. The CDR3 nucleotides read TGTGCCAGCAGCTCGGTTCTGCTTCTTAGTTCCTACAATGAGCAGTTCTTC.

This clonotype was seen more than once but under ten times. This likely came from a read error, as a far larger clone is one base away. The gene calls are TRBV5-1 and TRBJ2-5; D unclear. Germline V lookup: CDR1 SGHRS, CDR2 YFSETQ. This CDR3 contains 11 residues. With 7 bases removed from V and 2 bases from J, the gap between germline ends came to 6 bases. Written as DNA, the CDR3 is TGCGCCAGCGGCCTACAAGAGACCCAGTACTTC. It is translated as CASGLQETQYF.

This clonotype has at least ten counts. The chain links TRBV4-3 to TRBJ2-1; TRBD2 aligns across 8 bases. The CDR3 is 16 amino acids. Germline CDR1 LGHNA, CDR2 YSLEER. V trimming: 0 bases; J trimming: 1 base; junction bases outside the gene matches: 2. CDR3 region: CASSQEGGGSYNEQFF. CDR3 bases: TGCGCCAGCAGCCAAGAGGGCGGGGGGTCCTACAATGAGCAGTTCTTC.

This clonotype occurred once. V gene TRBV30 combines with J gene TRBJ1-2; possibly TRBD1 for D (5 bases). V shed 1 base and J shed 2 bases, with 5 bases lying between them. Germline-derived CDR1 and CDR2 are GTSNPN and SVGIG (reference sequence). The CDR3 is 12 residues long. The DNA of the CDR3 is TGTGCCTGGAGTGACAGGAACTATGGCTACACCTTC. It translates to CAWSDRNYGYTF.

This clonotype was seen a handful of times. The genes are TRBV5-6 and TRBJ2-3, with 9 bases identical to TRBD2. The CDR3 extends over 16 amino acids. V shed 4 bases, J shed 4 bases, and the junction held 10 bases outside the gene matches. The V gene's germline CDR1 is SGHDT and CDR2 YYEEEE. The CDR3 protein is CASSKLAGRGADTQYF. Here the CDR3 DNA reads TGTGCCAGCAGCAAGCTAGCGGGACGGGGAGCAGATACGCAGTATTTT.

The V call is TRBV25-1, the J call TRBJ2-3; TRBD2 matches at 8 bases. This CDR3 is 15 amino acids long. Losses at the gene ends were 10 bases for V and 3 bases for J; bases not matched to a gene: 12. Per the germline V gene, CDR1 is MGHDK and CDR2 is SYGVNS. The CDR3 coding sequence is TGTGCCACCCTATCCGCCGGGACTAGTACAGATACGCAGTATTTT. Translation gives CATLSAGTSTDTQYF.

This clonotype was counted ten times or more. The V gene is TRBV5-1, the J gene TRBJ2-1; D remains ambiguous. Trimming left V 6 bases short and J 10 bases short, with 17 bases between. Looked up from germline, CDR1 is SGHRS and CDR2 is YFSETQ. The CDR3 extends over 13 amino acids. CDR3 nucleotide sequence: TGCGCCAGCAATTCACCCTCCAGAGGAGAGCAGTTCTTC. The encoded protein is CASNSPSRGEQFF.

The table lists this clonotype with a few counts. The chain joins TRBV5-1 to TRBJ1-1, with 10 bases fitting TRBD1. Germline lookup yields CDR1 SGHRS and CDR2 YFSETQ. The CDR3 runs to 17 residues. Germline trimming cut 0 bases from V and 1 base from J; bases unmatched to any gene: 6. The CDR3 protein is CASSLGGTGARNTEAFF. In DNA form, the CDR3 reads TGCGCCAGCAGCTTGGGAGGGACAGGGGCGAGGAACACTGAAGCTTTCTTT.

This clonotype was seen more than once but under ten times. The junction departs from the called germline gene at one end, perhaps through a read error. The chain links TRBV6-1 to TRBJ2-7; 8 nucleotides align to TRBD1. The CDR3 sequence is 12 residues long. Germline V gene data show CDR1 as MNHNS and CDR2 as SASEGT. The DNA for the CDR3 is TGTGCCAGCAGTGAAGGGGCAGGGGGCGACGACTTC. It translates to CASSEGAGGDDF.

This clonotype occurred many times. V is TRBV7-9 and J is TRBJ1-1, with D unclear. The CDR3 runs to 13 residues. Trimming took 0 bases from V and 7 from J, leaving 9 bases between them. Germline assignment: CDR1 SEHNR and CDR2 FQNEAQ (reference sequence). This CDR3 reads CASSLAPGVEAFF. For the CDR3, the DNA is TGTGCCAGCAGCTTAGCCCCCGGGGTTGAAGCTTTCTTT.

The table lists this clonotype with a few counts. The chain links TRBV20-1 to TRBJ2-7; 7 bases line up with TRBD1. V trimming: 6 bases; J trimming: 2 bases; junction bases outside the gene matches: 13. CDR1 and CDR2 from the germline V gene are DFQATT and SNEGSKA (reference sequence). The CDR3 has 15 residues. CDR3 DNA: TGCAGTGCCGAGAGACCAAATGACAGGGCCTACGAGCAGTACTTC. Amino acids: CSAERPNDRAYEQYF.

This clonotype was seen only a few times. The chain couples TRBV25-1 to TRBJ2-2, with D tentatively TRBD1 (5 bases). Germline V gives CDR1 MGHDK, CDR2 SYGVNS. V lost 5 bases, J lost 9 bases, and 10 bases lay in between. The CDR3 is made up of 12 amino acids. CDR3 region: CASSRRERELFF. As DNA, the CDR3 is TGTGCCAGCAGTCGCAGGGAACGGGAGCTGTTTTTT.

This clonotype was seen ten or more times. The chain couples TRBV7-8 to TRBJ1-5, with TRBD1 matching 7 bases. Germline CDR1 reads SGHVS; CDR2 reads FQNEAQ. This CDR3 has 16 amino acids. V trimming: 1 base; J trimming: 3 bases; junction bases outside the gene matches: 6. CDR3 amino acids: CASSLVQGGNNQPQHF. DNA of the CDR3: TGTGCCAGCAGCTTAGTCCAGGGGGGTAACAATCAGCCCCAGCATTTT.

The rearrangement joins TRBV7-9 to TRBJ2-2, with unresolved D. The V end was cut by 5 bases, the J end by 1 base, with 11 bases between. This CDR3 comprises 15 residues. Germline CDR1 and CDR2: SEHNR and FQNEAQ (reference sequence). The CDR3 sequence is CASSPWQLNTGELFF. In nucleotides, the CDR3 is TGTGCCAGCAGCCCCTGGCAGTTGAACACCGGGGAGCTGTTTTTT.

This clonotype was counted between two and nine times. The chain carries TRBV5-1 and TRBJ2-5; TRBD2 agrees at 10 bases. The CDR3 runs 16 residues. CDR1 and CDR2 (germline): SGHRS, YFSETQ. V lost 4 bases to trimming and J lost 2 bases; unmatched junction nucleotides: 8. The DNA for the CDR3 is TGCGCCAGCAGCCCCGCAACTAGCGGGGCGCAAGAGACCCAGTACTTC. The encoded protein is CASSPATSGAQETQYF.

This clonotype showed up just a few times. The chain is built from TRBV13 and TRBJ2-3; maybe TRBD2 (5 bases). CDR1 and CDR2 from the germline V gene are PRHDT and FYEKMQ (reference sequence). This CDR3 is built from 15 residues. Between the trimmed V and J ends, which lost 5 bases and 0 bases, there was a span of 12 bases. CDR3 in DNA: TGTGCCAGCAGCCCACGGGGATCTAGCACAGATACGCAGTATTTT. It specifies CASSPRGSSTDTQYF. Using reference TRBV13 and TRBJ2-3 for the parts outside the CDR3, the full variable domain is AAGVIQSPRHLIKEKRETATLKCYPIPRHDTVYWYQQGPGQDPQFLISFYEKMQSDKGSIPDRFSAQQFSDYHSELNMSSLELGDSALYFCASSPRGSSTDTQYFGPGTRLTVL.

This clonotype was found many times. The chain has TRBV6-2 or TRBV6-3 and TRBJ2-6; D is unclear. V lost 0 bases, J lost 0 bases, and 3 bases lay in between. CDR1 and CDR2 (germline): MNHEY, SVGEGT. The CDR3 totals 15 residues. CDR3: CASSYSLSGANVLTF. In DNA, the CDR3 is TGTGCCAGCAGTTACTCCCTCTCTGGGGCCAACGTCCTGACTTTC.

The table lists this clonotype with a few counts. The CDR3 DNA sequence: TGTGCCAGCAAAGACGGCGCAGAAGCTTTCTTT. As protein: CASKDGAEAFF. The chain uses TRBV6-1 and TRBJ1-1; D call uncertain. The length of the CDR3 is 11 residues. The V end was cut by 7 bases, the J end by 8 bases, with 11 bases between. CDR1 and CDR2 from the germline V gene are MNHNS and SASEGT.

The chain is built from TRBV30 and TRBJ2-2; maybe TRBD1 (6 bases). CDR1 is GTSNPN, CDR2 SVGIG, per germline (reference sequence). Trimming stripped 1 base from V and 1 base from J, with 10 bases between. The CDR3 contains 15 residues. The DNA of the CDR3 is TGTGCCTGGAGTGAGGGACACTTGAACACCGGGGAGCTGTTTTTT. Its protein is CAWSEGHLNTGELFF. The whole variable domain, remainder taken from reference TRBV30 and TRBJ2-2, is SQTIHQWPATLVQPVGSPLSLECTVEGTSNPNLYWYRQAAGRGLQLLFYSVGIGQISSEVPQNLSASRPQDRQFILSSKKLLLSDSGFYLCAWSEGHLNTGELFFGEGSRLTVL.

The rearrangement uses TRBV27 and TRBJ1-1; 8 bases map to TRBD1. CDR3 length equals 13 residues. Germline values: CDR1 MNHEY, CDR2 SMNVEV (reference sequence). With 2 bases clipped from V and 6 bases from J, the junction kept 2 bases outside the gene matches. The CDR3 coding sequence is TGTGCCAGCAGTTTACGACAGGGGCCTGAAGCTTTCTTT. This encodes CASSLRQGPEAFF.

V usage is TRBV2 and J usage is TRBJ2-1; TRBD2 is a possible D gene (6 bases). This CDR3 is 15 amino acids long. Germline lookup yields CDR1 SNHLY and CDR2 FYNNEI. Deletions cut 0 bases from V and 9 bases from J, with 15 bases between. The CDR3 reads CASSEALPGSGEQFF. The CDR3 coding sequence is TGTGCCAGCAGTGAAGCGCTTCCGGGTAGCGGTGAGCAGTTCTTC. Variable domain in full (rest from reference TRBV2 and TRBJ2-1): EPEVTQTPSHQVTQMGQEVILRCVPISNHLYFYWYRQILGQKVEFLVSFYNNEISEKSEIFDDQFSVERPDGSNFTLKIRSTKLEDSAMYFCASSEALPGSGEQFFGPGTRLTVL.